The clone carrying this T cell receptor (beta chain) has only a few counts. Its matching antigen is unknown. This CDR3 contains 16 residues. Germline V gene sequence: CDR1 MDHEN, CDR2 SYDVKM. Trimming pared 8 bases from V and 4 bases from J, leaving 20 bases between. The data are from a study of somatic mutations in cytotoxic T cells in rheumatoid arthritis. About the study: Peripheral blood samples of more than 25 ml EDTA were taken from patients directly after diagnosis and before treatment. Findings of the study overall: TRBV07's slight underrepresentation, observed in rheumatoid arthritis patients, lacked adjustment for multiple comparisons. Of the expanded CD8+ clones, the antigen targets were not known.

Method: immunoSEQ multiplex PCR; TCRdb's copy keeps in-frame clones and lacks some. This table has about 3,000 clones, about 86% appearing once. The sample comprised CD8+ T cells sorted from blood. This sequence joins TRBV28 and TRBJ2-2; D perhaps matches TRBD2 (5 bases). The source of this sequence is a woman in her fifties or sixties with rheumatoid arthritis. The CDR3 sequence: CASRGGSKLGTGELFF. In nucleotides, the CDR3 is TGTGCCAGCCGGGGTGGGTCAAAATTGGGCACCGGGGAGCTGTTTTTT.